This TCR beta chain was identified in a study of liver allograft versus peripheral blood T cells. Overall study context: A comparison was made between T cell receptor repertoires in transplanted livers and those in recipients' peripheral blood.

This clonotype is medium-sized (0.01 to 0.1%) in the sample. TCRdb fed the reads into MiXCR, producing one record per CDR3 protein. The repertoire consists of roughly 14,000 distinct CDR3 sequences, with 20% occurring once and the leading ten covering under 6.5%. Trimming took 3 bases from V and 1 from J, leaving 7 bases between them. The CDR3 consists of 14 residues. Germline CDR1 and CDR2: KGHSH and LQKENI. The V and J genes are TRBV18 and TRBJ1-5; D ambiguous. This TCR derives from a human patient who had a liver transplant. Some T cells may trace back to the graft donor. CDR3 sequence (DNA): TGTGCCAGCTCACCGACGGTAAGCAATCAGCCCCAGCATTTT. It encodes CASSPTVSNQPQHF.